Shown below are 5 T cell receptor beta chains from a single sample sequenced in a study of T cells after yellow fever vaccination. Via MiXCR, TCRdb re-called the 5' RACE reads, giving one row per CDR3 protein. The profile covers about 320,000 distinct CDR3 sequences, with approximately 4% appearing a single time and roughly a fifth taken by the ten largest. The material sequenced was PBMCs, taken 15 days after the yellow fever booster vaccination. These TCRs come from a man between 18 and 35 years old who received the YFV17D yellow fever vaccine.

This clonotype was observed many times. This rearrangement joins TRBV4-1 to TRBJ2-5; 8 bases are a match to TRBD1. V trimming: 2 bases; J trimming: 3 bases; junction bases outside the gene matches: 5. The CDR3 consists of 15 residues. Germline loops: CDR1 MGHRA, CDR2 YSYEKL. CDR3 amino acids: CASSQRGQAEETQYF. The CDR3 bases are TGCGCCAGCAGCCAAAGGGGACAGGCAGAAGAGACCCAGTACTTC.

This clonotype was detected a few times. The V gene is TRBV6-5, the J gene TRBJ1-5; TRBD1 might be the D (5 bases). The germline V and J ends were trimmed by 8 bases and 3 bases, with 11 bases remaining between them. Looked up from germline, CDR1 is MNHEY and CDR2 is SVGAGI. This CDR3 has 13 residues. CDR3 sequence reads: CASGRDPNQPQHF. The CDR3 coding sequence is TGTGCCAGCGGCCGGGACCCCAATCAGCCCCAGCATTTT.

This clonotype was observed at least ten times. The chain links TRBV4-1 to TRBJ1-1; D might be TRBD1 (5 bases). Per the germline V gene, CDR1 is MGHRA and CDR2 is YSYEKL. V was pared by 3 bases and J by 3 bases, with 20 bases between. There are 17 residues in the CDR3. The CDR3 loop is CASSHRGKTAEDTEAFF. In DNA form, the CDR3 reads TGCGCCAGCAGCCACCGGGGGAAGACGGCAGAGGACACTGAAGCTTTCTTT.

This clonotype was recorded at least ten times. The chain combines TRBV5-1 with TRBJ2-3; no firm D call. The CDR3 has 15 amino acids. Germline V lookup: CDR1 SGHRS, CDR2 YFSETQ. V was cut by 0 bases and J by 0 bases, with 8 bases left in between. CDR3 in amino acids: CASSLASASTDTQYF. The CDR3 nucleotides are TGCGCCAGCAGCTTGGCCTCAGCTAGCACAGATACGCAGTATTTT.

There are many counts of this clonotype. The chain links TRBV7-9 to TRBJ1-1; 7 nucleotides line up with TRBD1. The CDR3 runs to 15 residues. Looked up from germline, CDR1 is SEHNR and CDR2 is FQNEAQ (reference sequence). V shed 4 bases and J 3 bases; nucleotides not matched to a gene: 8. The CDR3 spells CASSSSGRGHTEAFF. CDR3 DNA: TGTGCCAGCAGCTCCTCAGGGAGGGGGCACACTGAAGCTTTCTTT.